A selection of T cell receptor beta chains follows, all from one sample in a study of PD-1 blockade in classical Hodgkin lymphoma. Some clones are missing from TCRdb's copy, which holds only in-frame ones; the method was immunoSEQ multiplex PCR. The table lists 25,000 to 35,000 clones, 75% to 90% of them singletons. Here the sequenced sample was CD4+ T cells from blood, taken before the fourth cycle of nivolumab. The origin of the receptors is a human donor with classical Hodgkin lymphoma. Both conserved end residues are part of each CDR3. D genes are given only for firm matches. Clone size, where shown, is once, few, many, or a class for clones that have expanded.

TRBJ1-1 NA NA TRBV10-3 13 CAIQGIENTEAFF TGTGCCATACAGGGAATCGAAAACACTGAAGCTTTCTTT
TRBJ1-2 NA TRBD1 TRBV6-6 14 CASSATGGLDGYTF TGTGCCAGCAGTGCGACAGGGGGCTTAGATGGCTACACCTTC
TRBJ1-1 once NA TRBV15 17 CATSRDRQGRVNTEAFF TGTGCCACCAGCAGAGATAGGCAGGGGAGGGTGAACACTGAAGCTTTCTTT
TRBJ1-5 NA TRBD1 TRBV5-1 15 CASSLGGSGNQPQHF TGCGCCAGCAGCTTAGGGGGCTCTGGCAATCAGCCCCAGCATTTT
TRBJ1-2 few NA TRBV14 13 CASSHGHLAGYTF TGTGCCAGCAGCCATGGACATTTAGCTGGCTACACCTTC
TRBJ2-1 few TRBD2 TRBV11-2 15 CASSLLSRREYEQFF TGTGCCAGCAGCTTGTTGTCTCGGCGGGAGTATGAGCAGTTCTTC
TRBJ1-5 once NA TRBV30 13 CAWSQTGSQPQHF TGTGCCTGGAGTCAGACCGGATCACAGCCCCAGCATTTT
TRBJ2-1 NA NA TRBV5-1 15 CASSFGAFGTNEQFF TGCGCCAGCAGCTTTGGGGCTTTCGGAACGAATGAGCAGTTCTTC
TRBJ2-2 NA TRBD2 TRBV5-1 15 CASSFAGGNTGELFF TGCGCCAGCAGCTTTGCGGGAGGGAACACCGGGGAGCTGTTTTTT
TRBJ1-3 once NA TRBV19 13 CASSSISGNTIYF TGTGCCAGTAGTAGCATCTCTGGAAACACCATATATTTT
TRBJ1-5 NA TRBD1 TRBV27 15 CASSLLTGGNQPQHF TGTGCCAGCAGCCTATTGACAGGGGGTAATCAGCCCCAGCATTTT
TRBJ1-2 NA NA TRBV2 11 CASKRDYGYTF TGTGCCAGCAAAAGGGACTATGGCTACACCTTC
TRBJ1-5 NA NA TRBV2 14 CASSGLNSNQPQHF TGTGCCAGCAGTGGTTTAAATAGCAATCAGCCCCAGCATTTT
TRBJ1-4 NA NA TRBV7-2 18 CASSLVIGQPGRGEKLFF TGTGCCAGCAGCTTAGTCATTGGACAGCCAGGGCGCGGAGAAAAACTGTTTTTT
TRBJ2-3 NA TRBD1 TRBV14 15 CASSRTQGASDTQYF TGTGCCAGCAGCCGTACTCAGGGGGCGTCAGATACGCAGTATTTT
TRBJ1-3 NA TRBD1 TRBV18 15 CASSPDRASGNTIYF TGTGCCAGCTCACCTGACAGGGCCTCTGGAAACACCATATATTTT